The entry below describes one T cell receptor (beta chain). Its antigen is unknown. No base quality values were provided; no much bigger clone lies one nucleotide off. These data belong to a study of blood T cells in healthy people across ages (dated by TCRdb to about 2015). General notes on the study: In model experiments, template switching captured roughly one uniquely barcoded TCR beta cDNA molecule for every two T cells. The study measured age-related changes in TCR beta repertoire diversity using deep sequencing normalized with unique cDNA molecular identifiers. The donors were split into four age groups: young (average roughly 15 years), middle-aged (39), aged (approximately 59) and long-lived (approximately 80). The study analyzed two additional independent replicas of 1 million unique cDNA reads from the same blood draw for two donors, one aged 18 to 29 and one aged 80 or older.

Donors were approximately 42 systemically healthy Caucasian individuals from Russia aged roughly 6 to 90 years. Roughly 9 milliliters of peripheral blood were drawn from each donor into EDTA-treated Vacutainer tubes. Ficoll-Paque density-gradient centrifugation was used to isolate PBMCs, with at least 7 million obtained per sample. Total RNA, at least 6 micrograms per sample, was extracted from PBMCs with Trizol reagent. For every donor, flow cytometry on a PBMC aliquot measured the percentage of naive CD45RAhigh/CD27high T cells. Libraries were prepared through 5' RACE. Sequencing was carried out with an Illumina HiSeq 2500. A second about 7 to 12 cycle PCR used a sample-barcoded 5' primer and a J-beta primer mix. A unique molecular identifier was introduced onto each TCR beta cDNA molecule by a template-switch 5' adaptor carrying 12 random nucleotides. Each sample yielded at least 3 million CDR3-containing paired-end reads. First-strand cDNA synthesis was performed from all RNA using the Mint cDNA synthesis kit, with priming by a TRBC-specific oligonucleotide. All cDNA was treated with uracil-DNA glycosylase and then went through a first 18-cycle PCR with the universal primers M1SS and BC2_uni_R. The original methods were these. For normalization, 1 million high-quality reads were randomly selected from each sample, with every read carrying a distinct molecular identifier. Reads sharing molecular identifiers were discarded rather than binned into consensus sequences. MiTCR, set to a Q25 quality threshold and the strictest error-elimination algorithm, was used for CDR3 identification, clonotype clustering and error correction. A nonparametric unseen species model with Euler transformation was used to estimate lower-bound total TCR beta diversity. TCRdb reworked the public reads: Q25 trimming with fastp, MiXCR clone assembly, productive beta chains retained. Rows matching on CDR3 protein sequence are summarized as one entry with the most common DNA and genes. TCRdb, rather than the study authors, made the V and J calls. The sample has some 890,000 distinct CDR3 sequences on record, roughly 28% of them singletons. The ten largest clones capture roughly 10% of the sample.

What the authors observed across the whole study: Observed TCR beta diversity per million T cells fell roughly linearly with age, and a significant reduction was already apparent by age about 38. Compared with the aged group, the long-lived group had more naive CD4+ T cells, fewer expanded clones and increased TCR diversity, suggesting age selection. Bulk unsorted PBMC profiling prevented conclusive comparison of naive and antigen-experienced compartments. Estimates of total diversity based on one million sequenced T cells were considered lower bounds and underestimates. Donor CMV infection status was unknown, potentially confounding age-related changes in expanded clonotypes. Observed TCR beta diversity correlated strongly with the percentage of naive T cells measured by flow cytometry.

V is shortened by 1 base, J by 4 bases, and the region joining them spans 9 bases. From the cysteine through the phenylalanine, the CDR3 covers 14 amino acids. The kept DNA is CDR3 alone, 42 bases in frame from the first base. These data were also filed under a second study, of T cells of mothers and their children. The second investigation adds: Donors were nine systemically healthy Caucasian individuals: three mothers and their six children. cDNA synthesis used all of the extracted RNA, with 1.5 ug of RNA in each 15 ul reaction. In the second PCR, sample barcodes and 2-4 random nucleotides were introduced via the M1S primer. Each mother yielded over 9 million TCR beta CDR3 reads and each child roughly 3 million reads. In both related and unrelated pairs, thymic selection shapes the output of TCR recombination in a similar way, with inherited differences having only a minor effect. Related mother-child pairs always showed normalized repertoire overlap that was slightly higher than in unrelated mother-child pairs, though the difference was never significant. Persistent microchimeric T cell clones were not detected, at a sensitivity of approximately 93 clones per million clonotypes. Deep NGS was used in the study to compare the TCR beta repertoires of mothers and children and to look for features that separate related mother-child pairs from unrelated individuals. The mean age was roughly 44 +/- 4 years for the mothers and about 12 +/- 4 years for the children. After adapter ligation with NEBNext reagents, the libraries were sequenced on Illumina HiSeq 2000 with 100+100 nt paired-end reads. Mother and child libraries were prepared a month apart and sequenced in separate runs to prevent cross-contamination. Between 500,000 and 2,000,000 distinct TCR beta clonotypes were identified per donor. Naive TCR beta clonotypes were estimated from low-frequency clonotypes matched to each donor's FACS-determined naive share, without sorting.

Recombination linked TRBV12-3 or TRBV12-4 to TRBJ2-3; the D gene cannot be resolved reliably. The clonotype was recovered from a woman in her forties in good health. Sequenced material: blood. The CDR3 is CASSLGVPPDTQYF. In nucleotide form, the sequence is TGTGCCAGCAGTTTAGGGGTGCCCCCAGATACGCAGTATTTT.